This T cell receptor (beta chain) was observed in a study (dated by TCRdb to the mid-2010s). With regard to the full study: The study tested whether tumor-infiltrating Tregs in breast cancer are recruited from blood Tregs or converted in situ from other CD4+ T cell subsets. The research as a whole found: The larger-cohort validation was restricted to a single TCR beta V-J rearrangement rather than whole repertoires. Tumor memory CD4+ T cell TCR gene usage was found to cluster with blood and lymph node memory CD4+ cells and with lymph node naive CD4+ cells. The greatest overlap of tumor-infiltrating Treg TCR alpha and beta sequences was observed with tumor naive CD4+ T cells, followed by blood naive CD4+ T cells.

CDR1 and CDR2, looked up from the germline V gene, are SQVTM and ANQGSEA. From its cysteine to its phenylalanine, the CDR3 spans 13 amino acids. Only the CDR3 part of the read is kept: 39 bases, read in frame from the first base. V loses 7 bases, J loses 0 bases, and the germline ends lie 12 bases apart. The Miltenyi Naive CD4+ T Cell Isolation kit was used to purify naive CD4+ T cells, and Tregs were depleted with CD25 microbeads. Tregs, naive and memory CD4+ T cells from tumor, blood and ipsilateral draining lymph nodes of a handful of breast cancer patients underwent full-length TCR alpha and beta sequencing. Tumor tissue and lymph nodes obtained from ipsilateral axillary dissection were perfused with PBS, minced and then digested with collagenase I and hyaluronidase. Ficoll density gradient centrifugation was used to isolate mononuclear cells from either lymph nodes or less than 55 ml of peripheral blood. A purity exceeding 90% was confirmed by FACS for the sorted cell populations.

The sample holds many counts of this clonotype. Its antigen has not been determined. No per-base quality is available; no much larger clone lies one base away. Full-length TCR variable regions were amplified by 5' RACE PCR with constant-region reverse primers, followed by semi-nested PCR with Nested Universal Primer A. The ReliaPrep RNA Cell Miniprep System was used to extract total RNA, which was then reverse transcribed into 5'RACE-ready cDNA with the SMARTer RACE 5'/3' Kit. Multiplex adaptors were used to barcode full-length TCR alpha and beta libraries, and the barcoded libraries were sequenced on an Illumina MiSeq. Per the authors' processing: For each of nine subset-tissue groups, sequencing data from the five patients were pooled, and the groups were compared by unsupervised clustering of TCR gene usage. The Morisita-Horn index was used to calculate repertoire similarity, with shared sequences weighted by how much each contributed to each repertoire. TCRdb applied fastp at Q25 and MiXCR to the public reads, then kept only in-frame beta chains. Each record represents a unique CDR3 protein, reported with the most common genes and DNA among its rows. The V and J calls reflect TCRdb's pipeline rather than the authors' work. The sample has tens of thousands of distinct CDR3 sequences on record, approximately 17% of them singletons. The ten largest clones capture approximately 3% of the sample.

Input material: naive CD4+ T cells sorted from a lymph node. The cell subset or site label of this sample denotes: naive CD4+ T cells, CD4+CD45RA+CD25-. The chain couples TRBV29-1 to TRBJ1-1, with TRBD1 as a weak D call on 5 bases. The sequence was collected from a female donor with breast cancer. The nucleotides read TGCAGCGCATCCGGGACGGTGAACACTGAAGCTTTCTTT. Its translation is CSASGTVNTEAFF.